This T cell receptor (beta chain) was captured in a study of beta chain features in type 1 diabetes. Looking at the study overall: In all, about 100,000,000 sorted cells from all samples were analyzed.

CDR1 is MNHEY, CDR2 SMNVEV, per germline (reference sequence). The CDR3 spans 14 residues. The V and J ends lost 6 bases and 3 bases respectively, with 12 bases between them. Sorted cells reached over 95% purity in every population. Expressed TCRB transcripts were sequenced because the isolated RNA had all been reverse transcribed beforehand. Produced via immunoSEQ multiplex PCR; TCRdb's table is partial and in-frame only. Among approximately 160,000 clones listed, 7.5% to 10% were seen once. Sequenced: central memory CD4+ T cells from blood. This chain connects TRBV27 to TRBJ1-3; D is undetermined. This clonotype was sampled from a woman under 30 in good health. The CDR3, as DNA: TGTGCCAGCAGCGGAAGTAGGAGTGGAAACACCATATATTTT. Translated: CASSGSRSGNTIYF.